Shown below are 30 T cell receptor beta chains from a single sample sequenced in a study of cytomegalovirus exposure and HLA in healthy donors. Primers included in the PCR were 60 Vbeta and 13 Jbeta primers. Sequenced by immunoSEQ multiplex PCR; TCRdb stores in-frame clones only, minus some. The sample has around 120,000 clones, roughly 80% seen once; the top ten hold around 5.8%. The sequenced sample consisted of PBMCs. The receptors stem from a woman in her 40s in good health and CMV-seronegative.

The chain combines TRBV28 with TRBJ1-1; the D gene is possibly TRBD1 (5 bases). The length of the CDR3 is 13 residues. The V and J ends lost 6 bases and 10 bases respectively, with 18 bases between them. Germline V gene data show CDR1 as MDHEN and CDR2 as SYDVKM. CDR3 DNA sequence: TGTGCCAGCAGCCCAGGTCAGGGTGGGCGAGCTTTCTTT. It codes for CASSPGQGGRAFF.

This clone was picked up a small number of times. This chain connects TRBV2 to TRBJ2-7; 11 bases align to TRBD1. V dropped 8 bases and J dropped 3; count of bases not matched to a gene: 0. The CDR3 runs to 12 residues. In germline, CDR1 is SNHLY, CDR2 FYNNEI. This chain's CDR3 is CASGTGGYEQYF. The CDR3, as DNA: TGTGCCAGCGGGACAGGGGGCTACGAGCAGTACTTC.

The rearrangement links TRBV20-1 to TRBJ2-4, with D maybe TRBD2 (5 bases). Germline CDR1 and CDR2: DFQATT and SNEGSKA (reference sequence). This CDR3 spans 11 amino acids. V was pared by 6 bases and J by 8 bases, with 11 bases between. The CDR3 protein is CSAAGMDIQYF. In DNA form, the CDR3 reads TGCAGTGCGGCCGGGATGGACATTCAGTACTTC.

This chain links TRBV9 with TRBJ2-4; no clear D gene. Trimming shortened V by 3 bases and J by 8 bases, and 12 bases separated the two germline ends. This CDR3 is built from 13 residues. The germline CDR1 and CDR2 sequences are SGDLS and YYNGEE. CDR3 amino acids: CASSAHPRDIQYF. For the CDR3, the DNA is TGTGCCAGCAGCGCACACCCTCGGGACATTCAGTACTTC.

The V and J genes are TRBV7-2 and TRBJ1-6; tentatively, D is TRBD1 (5 bases). The germline gives CDR1 SGHTA, CDR2 FQGNSA. CDR3 length: 13 amino acids. V dropped 2 bases and J dropped 14 bases, with 13 bases sitting between them. The CDR3 reads CASSLQRPGALHF. The DNA for the CDR3 is TGTGCCAGCAGCTTACAACGCCCGGGGGCCCTCCACTTT.

The table lists this clone with a few counts. This rearrangement joins TRBV27 to TRBJ1-2; TRBD1 might be the D (5 bases). The CDR3 length is 13 residues. V was shortened by 3 bases and J by 5 bases, with 10 bases between the two germline ends. The germline V gene encodes CDR1 MNHEY and CDR2 SMNVEV (reference sequence). The CDR3 coding sequence is TGTGCCAGCAGTTTCAGGGCGGGGTATGGCTACACCTTC. Protein sequence: CASSFRAGYGYTF.

The chain couples TRBV9 to TRBJ1-2, with D maybe TRBD1 (5 bases). V was shortened by 0 bases and J by 5 bases, with 17 bases between the two germline ends. This CDR3 is built from 16 residues. Germline CDR1 and CDR2: SGDLS and YYNGEE. CDR3 nucleotides: TGTGCCAGCAGCGTAGATCCCTCTCAGGGCTCGTATGGCTACACCTTC. This gives the protein CASSVDPSQGSYGYTF.

This clone was seen a single time. J is TRBJ2-7 and V is TRBV6-5, with unresolved D. This CDR3 is built from 13 residues. The V end lost 7 bases, the J end lost 1 base, and 11 bases lay between the germline ends. CDR1 is MNHEY and CDR2 is SVGAGI in the germline V gene. CDR3 loop: CASTPPESYEQYF. In DNA form, the CDR3 reads TGTGCCAGCACCCCCCCCGAGTCCTACGAGCAGTACTTC.

The chain couples TRBV20-1 to TRBJ1-1, with 7 bases identical to TRBD1. The CDR3 contains 11 residues. The V gene's germline CDR1 is DFQATT and CDR2 SNEGSKA (reference sequence). V dropped 5 bases and J dropped 5; count of bases not matched to a gene: 2. CDR3 in amino acids: CSAYRGTEAFF. As DNA, the CDR3 is TGCAGTGCTTACAGGGGAACTGAAGCTTTCTTT.

The V call is TRBV2, the J call TRBJ1-1; D is ambiguous. From germline, CDR1 is SNHLY and CDR2 FYNNEI. The CDR3 covers 14 residues. Trimming removed 0 bases from V and 5 bases from J, with 10 bases in between. This CDR3 is CASSEAFGGTEAFF. The CDR3 DNA sequence: TGTGCCAGCAGTGAAGCGTTTGGAGGGACTGAAGCTTTCTTT.

This rearrangement joins TRBV27 to TRBJ2-3, with D uncertain. Germline V gene sequence: CDR1 MNHEY, CDR2 SMNVEV (reference sequence). The ends were cut back, 1 base at V and 3 bases at J, with 8 bases in the middle. The CDR3 is 14 residues long. The CDR3 region has the DNA TGTGCCAGCAGTTTATTTTCAGGAACAGATACGCAGTATTTT. It translates to CASSLFSGTDTQYF.

The chain couples TRBV7-2 to TRBJ1-3; TRBD1 matches at 9 bases. CDR1 and CDR2 from the germline V gene are SGHTA and FQGNSA. The CDR3 is made up of 14 amino acids. V lost 1 base and J lost 11; bases outside the gene matches: 6. The CDR3 region has the DNA TGTGCCAGCAGCTTAGTGGGACAGGGTCATCCCATATATTTT. It specifies CASSLVGQGHPIYF.

J is TRBJ2-3 and V is TRBV7-9, with 8 bases identical to TRBD1. The length of the CDR3 is 16 residues. Germline V gives CDR1 SEHNR, CDR2 FQNEAQ (reference sequence). V dropped 4 bases and J dropped 4; count of bases not matched to a gene: 10. In nucleotides, the CDR3 is TGTGCCAGCAGCTACCCGGACAGGGCCTTTGCAGATACGCAGTATTTT. Encoded protein: CASSYPDRAFADTQYF.

A few counts support this clone. CDR3 region: CASSPHGGGHYGYTF. CDR3 DNA: TGTGCCAGCAGTCCCCACGGTGGGGGCCACTATGGCTACACCTTC. This chain uses TRBV27 with TRBJ1-2; tentative D call: TRBD1 (6 bases). Trimming took 5 bases from V and 3 from J, leaving 16 bases between them. Germline-derived CDR1 and CDR2 are MNHEY and SMNVEV (reference sequence). This CDR3 comprises 15 residues.

Only a few counts were recorded for this clone. This chain joins TRBV27 and TRBJ1-1; no clear D gene. Per the germline V gene, CDR1 is MNHEY and CDR2 is SMNVEV (reference sequence). V gave up 8 bases and J gave up 3 bases, with 16 bases separating them. This CDR3 is built from 14 residues. The CDR3 coding sequence is TGTGCCAGCTCAACCCGCGGGGTTGACACTGAAGCTTTCTTT. Encoded protein: CASSTRGVDTEAFF.

The rearrangement links TRBV21-1 to TRBJ2-5; no DNA check was done on the table's D call, TRBD1. The DNA end lines up better with TRBJ2-7; the J call may be wrong. TRBV21-1 is classified as a pseudogene. CDR3 length equals 15 residues. The CDR3 nucleotides are TGTGCCAGCAGCGGTACCGGGACAGGGGGCTACGAGCAGTACTTC. Protein sequence: CASSGTGTGGYEQYF.

This chain links TRBV25-1 with TRBJ1-1, with 7 bases aligning to TRBD1. Germline CDR1 is MGHDK and CDR2 is SYGVNS. The ends lost 1 base at V and 5 bases at J; junction bases unmatched: 4. CDR3 length: 14 residues. CDR3: CASSEFQGQTEAFF. The CDR3 coding sequence is TGTGCCAGCAGTGAATTTCAGGGACAGACTGAAGCTTTCTTT.

CDR3 in DNA: TGTGCCAGCAACTTCATTAGCGGGGGAGACACAGATACGCAGTATTTT. Translated: CASNFISGGDTDTQYF. The genes are TRBV5-6 and TRBJ2-3; 9 nucleotides agree with TRBD2. V trimming: 6 bases; J trimming: 2 bases; junction bases outside the gene matches: 10. CDR1 is SGHDT and CDR2 is YYEEEE in the germline V gene. CDR3 length: 16 amino acids.

This clone was seen a few times. The rearrangement links TRBV11-2 to TRBJ1-1, with D perhaps TRBD1 (5 bases). V was shortened by 5 bases and J by 0 bases, with 19 bases between the two germline ends. The CDR3 is 17 amino acids. The germline V gene has CDR1 SGHAT and CDR2 FQNNGV. This chain's CDR3 is CASSDPISLGVNTEAFF. CDR3 DNA: TGTGCCAGCAGCGACCCCATATCCCTAGGGGTGAACACTGAAGCTTTCTTT.

V gene TRBV5-1 combines with J gene TRBJ2-1; perhaps TRBD2 as D (6 bases). Per the germline V gene, CDR1 is SGHRS and CDR2 is YFSETQ. V lost 4 bases to trimming and J lost 5 bases, with 13 bases between them. The CDR3 is made up of 14 amino acids. CDR3 in DNA: TGCGCCAGCAGCCCCGGACTACTCAACAATGAGCAGTTCTTC. Its protein product is CASSPGLLNNEQFF.

Comment on this clone: The same CDR3 arises from other DNA sequences in this sample as well. This chain connects TRBV20-1 to TRBJ2-7; D ambiguous. The CDR3 runs 11 residues. Trimming stripped 5 bases from V and 0 bases from J, with 5 bases between. The germline gives CDR1 DFQATT, CDR2 SNEGSKA (reference sequence). CDR3 DNA: TGCAGTGCTGCGGACTCCTACGAGCAGTACTTC. Protein: CSAADSYEQYF.

This sequence joins TRBV5-6 and TRBJ1-3, with D hard to call. V was cut by 7 bases and J by 4 bases, with 12 bases left in between. Germline V gene sequence: CDR1 SGHDT, CDR2 YYEEEE. The CDR3 extends over 13 amino acids. The chain's CDR3 is CASQWEAGNTIYF. CDR3 in DNA: TGTGCCAGCCAATGGGAGGCGGGAAACACCATATATTTT.

This sequence joins TRBV19 and TRBJ2-5, with 7 bases lining up with TRBD1. This CDR3 is 19 amino acids long. Losses at the gene ends were 10 bases for V and 1 base for J; bases not matched to a gene: 24. Germline V gives CDR1 LNHDA, CDR2 SQIVND (reference sequence). This CDR3 reads CANSPRTGIEVQRQETQYF. The DNA for the CDR3 is TGTGCCAACTCACCCCGGACAGGAATAGAGGTACAACGCCAAGAGACCCAGTACTTC.

This chain connects TRBV25-1 to TRBJ2-7; 8 nucleotides line up with TRBD1. The CDR3 consists of 14 residues. CDR1 and CDR2 from the germline V gene are MGHDK and SYGVNS. With 4 bases clipped from V and 4 bases from J, the junction kept 6 bases outside the gene matches. The CDR3 DNA reads TGTGCCAGCAGTGTTCAGGGGGCGCAGTACGAGCAGTACTTC. This gives the protein CASSVQGAQYEQYF.

V gene TRBV7-2 combines with J gene TRBJ2-5, with a tentative D call TRBD1 (5 bases). Germline-derived CDR1 and CDR2 are SGHTA and FQGNSA. The V gene lost 5 bases and the J gene lost 5 bases, with 15 bases spanning the gap. The CDR3 extends over 14 amino acids. The CDR3 sequence is CASSQLGLWETQYF. DNA of the CDR3: TGTGCCAGCAGCCAATTGGGGCTGTGGGAGACCCAGTACTTC. The variable domain in full, with the rest retrieved from reference TRBV7-2 and TRBJ2-5, is GAGVSQSPSNKVTEKGKDVELRCDPISGHTALYWYRQSLGQGLEFLIYFQGNSAPDKSGLPSDRFSAERTGGSVSTLTIQRTQQEDSAVYLCASSQLGLWETQYFGPGTRLLVL.

The rearrangement links TRBV18 to TRBJ2-7; TRBD2 agrees at 9 bases. This CDR3 contains 16 residues. The germline V gene encodes CDR1 KGHSH and CDR2 LQKENI. V trimming: 0 bases; J trimming: 3 bases; junction bases outside the gene matches: 6. The CDR3, as DNA: TGTGCCAGCTCACCACCTTTGCTAGCGGGGAACTACGAGCAGTACTTC. Protein product: CASSPPLLAGNYEQYF.

The V gene is TRBV6-6, the J gene TRBJ2-7, with 10 nucleotides matching TRBD1. The length of the CDR3 is 15 residues. V gave up 6 bases and J gave up 5 bases; unmatched junction bases: 10. Per germline, CDR1 MNHNY and CDR2 SVGAGI (reference sequence). CDR3 amino acids: CASRPPGTGAHEQYF. The CDR3, as DNA: TGTGCCAGCAGACCCCCCGGGACAGGGGCCCACGAGCAGTACTTC.

In this sample, this clone turned up once. Compared with germline, one end of the junction differs, possibly owing to a read error. This chain joins TRBV5-1 and TRBJ2-6; perhaps TRBD1 as D (5 bases). CDR1 is SGHRS, CDR2 YFSETQ, per germline. The CDR3 has 18 amino acids. This CDR3 reads CASSFDHGRASGANGLTF. As DNA, the CDR3 is TGCGCCAGCAGCTTTGACCACGGACGGGCCTCTGGGGCCAACGGCCTGACTTTC.

The gene calls are TRBV7-9 and TRBJ1-2, with D maybe TRBD1 (5 bases). There are 14 residues in the CDR3. V lost 0 bases and J 6 bases, leaving 11 bases between the germline ends. Germline CDR1 is SEHNR and CDR2 is FQNEAQ (reference sequence). CDR3 in DNA: TGTGCCAGCAGCTTAGCGCAGGGTTTCGATGGCTACACCTTC. This encodes CASSLAQGFDGYTF.

This sequence joins TRBV29-1 and TRBJ2-3; D might be TRBD1 (6 bases). Germline V gene lookup returns CDR1 SQVTM and CDR2 ANQGSEA. The germline V and J ends were trimmed by 3 bases and 6 bases, with 10 bases remaining between them. CDR3 length equals 12 residues. The CDR3 spells CSVDEGVDTQYF. The CDR3 coding sequence is TGCAGCGTTGACGAGGGGGTGGATACGCAGTATTTT.